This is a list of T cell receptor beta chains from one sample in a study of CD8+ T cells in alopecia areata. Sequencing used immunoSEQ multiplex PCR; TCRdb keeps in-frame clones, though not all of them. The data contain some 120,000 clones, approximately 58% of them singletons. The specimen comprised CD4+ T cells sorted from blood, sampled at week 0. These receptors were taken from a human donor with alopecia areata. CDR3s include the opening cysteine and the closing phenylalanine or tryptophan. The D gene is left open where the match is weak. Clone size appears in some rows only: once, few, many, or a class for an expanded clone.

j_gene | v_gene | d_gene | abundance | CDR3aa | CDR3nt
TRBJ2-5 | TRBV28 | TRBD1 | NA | CASSLPGQGAETQYF | TGTGCCAGCAGTTTACCGGGACAGGGGGCTGAGACCCAGTACTTC
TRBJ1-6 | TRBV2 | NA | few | CASSEDHNSPLHF | TGTGCCAGCAGTGAGGACCATAATTCACCCCTCCACTTT
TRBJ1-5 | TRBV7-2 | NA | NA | CASSRGSGNQPQHF | TGTGCCAGCAGCCGAGGTAGCGGCAATCAGCCCCAGCATTTT
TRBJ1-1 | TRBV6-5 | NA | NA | CASSYFRTASEAFF | TGTGCCAGCAGTTACTTCCGGACGGCCAGTGAAGCTTTCTTT
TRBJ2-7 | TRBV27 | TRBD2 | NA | CASSFSLRLAGGQEQYF | TGTGCCAGCAGTTTCTCCCTCAGACTAGCGGGAGGTCAGGAGCAGTACTTC
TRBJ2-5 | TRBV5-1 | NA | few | CASSVSETQYF | TGCGCCAGCAGCGTTTCTGAGACCCAGTACTTC
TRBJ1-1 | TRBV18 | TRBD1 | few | CASSPLGEGAGTEAFF | TGTGCCAGCTCACCTTTGGGGGAGGGGGCCGGCACTGAAGCTTTCTTT
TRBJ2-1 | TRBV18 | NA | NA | CASSSGIGANNEQFF | TGTGCCAGCTCAAGCGGTATCGGGGCTAACAATGAGCAGTTCTTC
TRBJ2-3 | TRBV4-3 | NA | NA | CASPDNRTDTQYF | TGCGCCAGTCCGGACAACCGCACAGATACGCAGTATTTT
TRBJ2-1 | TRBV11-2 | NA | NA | CASSLAGVINEQFF | TGTGCCAGCAGCTTAGCGGGGGTTATAAATGAGCAGTTCTTC
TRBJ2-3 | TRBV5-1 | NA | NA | CASSLTDTQYF | TGCGCCAGCAGCTTGACTGATACGCAGTATTTT
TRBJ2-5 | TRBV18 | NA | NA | CASSPRGIETQYF | TGTGCCAGCTCACCACGAGGTATCGAGACCCAGTACTTC
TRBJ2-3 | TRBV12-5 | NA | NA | CASGLVPLASTDTQYF | TGTGCTAGTGGTTTGGTACCGCTAGCGAGCACAGATACGCAGTATTTT
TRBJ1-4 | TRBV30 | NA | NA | CAWRTSEKLFF | TGTGCCTGGAGGACCAGCGAAAAACTGTTTTTT
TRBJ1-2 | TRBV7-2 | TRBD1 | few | CASSLAGQGGYTF | TGTGCCAGCAGCTTAGCTGGACAGGGTGGCTACACCTTC
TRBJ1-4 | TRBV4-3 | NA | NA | CASSQDGEFWGNEKLFF | TGCGCCAGCAGCCAAGATGGGGAGTTCTGGGGTAATGAAAAACTGTTTTTT
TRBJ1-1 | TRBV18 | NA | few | CASSPKGDEAFF | TGTGCCAGCTCACCAAAAGGAGATGAAGCTTTCTTT
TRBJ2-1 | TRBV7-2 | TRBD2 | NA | CASTPGTSDEQFF | TGTGCCAGCACCCCCGGGACTAGTGATGAGCAGTTCTTC
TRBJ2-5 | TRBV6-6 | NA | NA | CASSYSSGEETQYF | TGTGCCAGCAGTTACTCGAGTGGGGAAGAGACCCAGTACTTC
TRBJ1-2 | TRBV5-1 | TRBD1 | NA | CASSLETGEGGYTF | TGCGCCAGCAGCTTGGAGACAGGGGAAGGAGGCTACACCTTC
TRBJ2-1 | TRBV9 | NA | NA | CASSVSAADNEQFF | TGTGCCAGCAGCGTTTCGGCGGCCGACAATGAGCAGTTCTTC
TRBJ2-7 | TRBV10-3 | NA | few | CAISEGSGGYEQYF | TGTGCCATCAGTGAGGGTAGCGGAGGCTACGAGCAGTACTTC